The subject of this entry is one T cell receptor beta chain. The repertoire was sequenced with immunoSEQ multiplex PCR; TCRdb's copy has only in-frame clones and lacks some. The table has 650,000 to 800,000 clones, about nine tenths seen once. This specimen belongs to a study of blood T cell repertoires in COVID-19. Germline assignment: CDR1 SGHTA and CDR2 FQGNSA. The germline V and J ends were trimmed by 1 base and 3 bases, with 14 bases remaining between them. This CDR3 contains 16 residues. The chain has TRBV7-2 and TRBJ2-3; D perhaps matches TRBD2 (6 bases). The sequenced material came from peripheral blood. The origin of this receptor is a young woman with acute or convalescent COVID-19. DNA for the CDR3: TGTGCCAGCAGCTTAGGGTGGGCTCGGGAGACAGATACGCAGTATTTT. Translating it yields CASSLGWARETDTQYF.